These 2 T cell receptor beta chains were all obtained from the same sample, sequenced in a study of shared clonotypes between healthy human individuals. Using immunoSEQ multiplex PCR, the repertoire was profiled, and TCRdb retains in-frame clones only, with some absent. Among roughly 770,000 clones listed, approximately 96% were seen once. Naive CD8 cells were CD45RO-negative, positively selected for CCR7, excluding terminally differentiated effector memory CD45RA+ cells. Material: naive CD8+ T cells sorted from blood. These receptors were obtained from a man aged 25-45 years in good health.

The V call is TRBV5-8, the J call TRBJ1-1, with unresolved D. CDR3 length: 12 residues. The V gene's germline CDR1 is SGHTS and CDR2 YDEGEE. V lost 0 bases and J lost 6, with 6 bases in between. DNA for the CDR3: TGTGCCAGCAGCTTGGTTTGGTCTGAAGCTTTCTTT. It yields the protein CASSLVWSEAFF.

This clone was seen more than once but under ten times. The chain couples TRBV28 to TRBJ2-4; no clear D gene. The CDR3 spans 17 residues. Germline values: CDR1 MDHEN, CDR2 SYDVKM. The germline V and J ends were trimmed by 6 bases and 0 bases, with 18 bases remaining between them. The CDR3: CASSNQLAALAKNIQYF. In DNA, the CDR3 is TGTGCCAGCAGCAATCAACTGGCAGCCTTAGCCAAAAACATTCAGTACTTC.